The 19 T cell receptor beta chains reported below all come from one sample, sequenced in a study of blood T cell repertoires in COVID-19. TCRdb's table, derived via immunoSEQ multiplex PCR, lists solely in-frame clones and lacks some. The table records about 82,000 clones, 74% of them present only once. The source material was peripheral blood. The receptors were gathered from a human donor with acute or convalescent COVID-19. The donor label of this sample is uncertain.

Only a few counts were recorded for this clone. The chain combines TRBV5-4 with TRBJ2-2; TRBD1 aligns across 8 bases. Germline CDR1 SGHNT, CDR2 YYREEE (reference sequence). V was pared by 4 bases and J by 4 bases, with 6 bases of the junction left unmatched. This CDR3 has 15 amino acids. Here the CDR3 DNA reads TGTGCCAGCAGCCCAGACAGGGGAAGCACCGGGGAGCTGTTTTTT. Its translation: CASSPDRGSTGELFF.

The chain is built from TRBV4-2 and TRBJ2-5, with a tentative D call TRBD2 (6 bases). Germline V gene lookup returns CDR1 LGHNA and CDR2 YNFKEQ. The CDR3 runs to 16 residues. V lost 1 base and J lost 3, with 15 bases in between. DNA of the CDR3: TGTGCCAGCAGCCAAGCGGGAGTAGTAACGGAAGAGACCCAGTACTTC. It specifies CASSQAGVVTEETQYF.

The gene calls are TRBV15 and TRBJ2-2; 7 nucleotides agree with TRBD1. Per germline, CDR1 LNHNV and CDR2 YYDKDF (reference sequence). J gave up 6 bases and V 3 bases, and 7 bases lay outside the gene matches. This CDR3 is built from 15 residues. DNA of the CDR3: TGTGCCACCAGCAGCGGGGTGAGGGGGCCCGGGGAGCTGTTTTTT. This encodes CATSSGVRGPGELFF.

V gene TRBV14 combines with J gene TRBJ2-1, with 8 bases aligning to TRBD1. Trimming cost V 6 bases and J 9 bases; bases outside gene matches: 4. CDR1 and CDR2 (germline): SGHDN, FVKESK. The CDR3 is made up of 12 amino acids. In DNA form, the CDR3 reads TGTGCCAGCAGACAGGGGGGCGGTGAGCAGTTCTTC. Translation: CASRQGGGEQFF.

In its sample, this clone was seen a few times. This chain connects TRBV28 to TRBJ1-5, with D possibly TRBD1 on 5 matching bases. Germline CDR1 MDHEN, CDR2 SYDVKM. The CDR3 extends over 17 amino acids. With 1 base removed from V and 4 bases from J, the gap between germline ends came to 17 bases. CDR3 protein: CASSLLGLGQLNQPQHF. CDR3 sequence (DNA): TGTGCCAGCAGTTTATTAGGTCTGGGGCAGCTTAATCAGCCCCAGCATTTT. Filled out from reference TRBV28 and TRBJ1-5, the complete variable domain reads DVKVTQSSRYLVKRTGEKVFLECVQDMDHENMFWYRQDPGLGLRLIYFSYDVKMKEKGDIPEGYSVSREKKERFSLILESASTNQTSMYLCASSLLGLGQLNQPQHFGDGTRLSIL.

This clone showed up just once. The chain carries TRBV19 and TRBJ1-2; TRBD1 matches at 7 bases. V gave up 8 bases and J gave up 7 bases; unmatched junction bases: 7. Germline CDR1 and CDR2: LNHDA and SQIVND (reference sequence). The CDR3 is made up of 12 amino acids. This CDR3 is CASEDRVSGYTF. For the CDR3, the DNA is TGTGCCAGTGAAGACAGGGTTAGTGGCTACACCTTC.

The rearrangement links TRBV9 to TRBJ1-6; TRBD1 is a possible D gene (6 bases). V lost 3 bases, J lost 10 bases, and 17 bases lay in between. CDR3 size: 15 residues. Germline assignment: CDR1 SGDLS and CDR2 YYNGEE. The CDR3 reads CASSEAPDSGSPLHF. The CDR3 DNA reads as TGTGCCAGCAGCGAGGCCCCGGACAGTGGGTCACCCCTCCACTTT.

This sequence joins TRBV30 and TRBJ1-1; TRBD1 matches 9 bases. The V gene end was trimmed by 5 bases and the J gene end by 5 bases; junction bases not matched to a gene: 9. The CDR3 consists of 14 residues. The germline V gene has CDR1 GTSNPN and CDR2 SVGIG (reference sequence). The CDR3 sequence: CAWHRQGVTTEAFF. The DNA of the CDR3 is TGTGCCTGGCATAGACAGGGGGTAACGACTGAAGCTTTCTTT.

The J gene is TRBJ2-1, the V gene TRBV3-1 (or the pseudogene TRBV3-2); D might be TRBD1 (5 bases). CDR1 is LGHDT, CDR2 YNNKEL, per germline (reference sequence). This CDR3 is 14 amino acids long. V was trimmed by 4 bases and J by 6 bases, leaving 13 bases between them. In nucleotides, the CDR3 is TGTGCCAGCAGCCCCTTCTTTGGGGCCAATGAGCAGTTCTTC. Translated, it gives CASSPFFGANEQFF.

This clone has a handful of counts. This chain connects TRBV6-5 to TRBJ2-7; D might be TRBD2 (5 bases). V was pared by 7 bases and J by 3 bases, with 16 bases between. CDR3 size: 14 residues. Germline CDR1 and CDR2: MNHEY and SVGAGI. The CDR3 bases are TGTGCCAGCACCAGAAATAGGGCGGGCTACGAGCAGTACTTC. Translating gives CASTRNRAGYEQYF.

The V gene is TRBV5-1, the J gene TRBJ2-3; 8 bases align to TRBD2. Germline CDR1 reads SGHRS; CDR2 reads YFSETQ. J gave up 2 bases and V 2 bases, and 4 bases lay outside the gene matches. The CDR3 runs to 15 residues. The CDR3 DNA follows: TGCGCCAGCAGCTTCCCGGGGGGGGCCACAGATACGCAGTATTTT. Translated, it gives CASSFPGGATDTQYF.

The V and J genes are TRBV21-1 and TRBJ1-1; TRBD1 reflects the table's D call only, with no check against the DNA. TRBV21-1 is noted as a pseudogene. The CDR3 contains 15 residues. The CDR3 DNA is TGTGCCAGCAGCCCCCCCCCACAAGGGGTATGTGAAGCTTTCTTT. Translated: CASSPPPQGVCEAFF.

Here the CDR3 DNA reads TGTGCCAGCAGCCTGGAGAATCAGCCCCAGCATTTT. It codes for CASSLENQPQHF. The rearrangement joins TRBV3-1 (or the pseudogene TRBV3-2) to TRBJ1-5; D is undetermined. CDR3 length: 12 residues. V lost 4 bases to trimming and J lost 4 bases, with 5 bases between them. Germline CDR1 reads LGHDT; CDR2 reads YNNKEL (reference sequence).

This clone was seen ten or more times. CDR3 sequence (DNA): TGTGCCAGCAGCTTGAGGGATACCGGGACAGGGGTATACGAGCAGTACGTC. Protein sequence: CASSLRDTGTGVYEQYV. This sequence joins TRBV5-5 and TRBJ2-7; 10 nucleotides align to TRBD1. The CDR3 runs 17 residues. V lost 1 base and J lost 4; bases outside the gene matches: 11. CDR1 SGHKS and CDR2 YYEKEE come from the germline V gene (reference sequence).

This clone was detected ten times or more. This chain joins TRBV10-3 and TRBJ1-5, with D perhaps matching TRBD1 (6 bases). Germline V gene sequence: CDR1 ENHRY, CDR2 SYGVKD. Trimming stripped 0 bases from V and 5 bases from J, with 11 bases between. The CDR3 consists of 15 residues. DNA of the CDR3: TGTGCCATCAGTGAGTCCCCAGGGGAGCATCAGCCCCAGCATTTT. It translates to CAISESPGEHQPQHF.

The chain is built from TRBV10-1 and TRBJ1-5; tentatively, D is TRBD1 (5 bases). Between the trimmed V and J ends, which lost 2 bases and 5 bases, there was a span of 10 bases. Germline CDR1 WNHNN, CDR2 SYGVQD (reference sequence). This CDR3 spans 14 amino acids. The CDR3 reads CASSETGKDQPQHF. The CDR3 coding sequence is TGCGCCAGCAGTGAGACAGGCAAGGATCAGCCCCAGCATTTT.

This clone was detected a few times. The chain has TRBV6-2 or TRBV6-3 and TRBJ2-1; 8 bases agree with TRBD1. The ends lost 5 bases at V and 15 bases at J; junction bases unmatched: 9. CDR3 length: 12 amino acids. The germline gives CDR1 MNHEY, CDR2 SVGEGT. The CDR3 DNA reads TGTGCCAGCAGTAACCGGGACAGGAGCTTGTTCTTC. Encoded protein: CASSNRDRSLFF.

This sequence joins TRBV7-2 and TRBJ2-3; possible D gene TRBD1, 5 bases. The CDR3 is 15 amino acids. CDR1 is SGHTA and CDR2 is FQGNSA in the germline V gene. V lost 1 base, J lost 1 base, and 9 bases lay in between. DNA for the CDR3: TGTGCCAGCAGCTTAGGGGGCCGGGGCACAGATACGCAGTATTTT. Translation: CASSLGGRGTDTQYF.

The chain employs TRBV9 and TRBJ2-7, with D tentatively TRBD1 (5 bases). This CDR3 has 14 residues. The V gene's germline CDR1 is SGDLS and CDR2 YYNGEE. V lost 3 bases and J 2 bases, leaving 12 bases between the germline ends. The CDR3 DNA reads TGTGCCAGCAGCGAACAGGATTTAGCCTACGAGCAGTACTTC. It is translated as CASSEQDLAYEQYF.